The source of this TCR beta chain is a study of blood T cell repertoires in COVID-19. TCRdb keeps only in-frame clones here, not all; method: immunoSEQ multiplex PCR. Found here are approximately 250,000 clones, 85% to 95% of them singletons; the top ten hold approximately 2.7%. The source is a man aged 40-55 years who had been exposed to COVID-19. Sequences were obtained from PBMCs or T cells enriched from blood (not recorded which).

For the CDR3, the DNA is TGTGCCAGCAGTCCCTTGGAGGGTCCCTACGAGCAGTACTTC. Translation gives CASSPLEGPYEQYF. This chain connects TRBV5-5 to TRBJ2-7; the D gene is possibly TRBD2 (6 bases). Trimming removed 5 bases at V and 2 bases at J, with 14 bases between. Germline-derived CDR1 and CDR2 are SGHKS and YYEKEE (reference sequence). The CDR3 spans 14 residues.